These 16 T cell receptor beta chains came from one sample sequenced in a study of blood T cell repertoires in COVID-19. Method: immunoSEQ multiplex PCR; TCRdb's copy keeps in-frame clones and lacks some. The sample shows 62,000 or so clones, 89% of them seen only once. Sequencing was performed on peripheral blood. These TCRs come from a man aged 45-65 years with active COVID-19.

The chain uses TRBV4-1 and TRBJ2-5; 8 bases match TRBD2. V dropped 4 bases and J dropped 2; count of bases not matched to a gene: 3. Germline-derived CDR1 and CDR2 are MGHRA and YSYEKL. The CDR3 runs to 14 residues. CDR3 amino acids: CASSLTGGQETQYF. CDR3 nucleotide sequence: TGCGCCAGCAGCCTTACGGGGGGGCAAGAGACCCAGTACTTC.

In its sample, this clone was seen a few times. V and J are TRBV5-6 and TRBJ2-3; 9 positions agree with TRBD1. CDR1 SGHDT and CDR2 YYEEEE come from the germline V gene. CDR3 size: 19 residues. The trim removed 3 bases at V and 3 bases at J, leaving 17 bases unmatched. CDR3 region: CASSSLGGQGLLRTDTQYF. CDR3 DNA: TGTGCCAGCAGCTCCCTGGGGGGACAGGGACTTCTCAGAACAGATACGCAGTATTTT.

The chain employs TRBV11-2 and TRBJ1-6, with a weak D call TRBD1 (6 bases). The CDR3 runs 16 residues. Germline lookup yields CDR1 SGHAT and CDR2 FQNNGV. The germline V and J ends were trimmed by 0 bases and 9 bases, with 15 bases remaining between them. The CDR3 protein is CASSLDRGGRGSPLHF. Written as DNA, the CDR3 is TGTGCCAGCAGCTTAGATCGCGGGGGGCGAGGTTCACCCCTCCACTTT.

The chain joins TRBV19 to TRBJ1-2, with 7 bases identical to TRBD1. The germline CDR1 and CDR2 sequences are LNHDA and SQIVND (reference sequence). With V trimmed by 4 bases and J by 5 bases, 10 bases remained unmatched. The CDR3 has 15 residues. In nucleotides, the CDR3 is TGTGCCAGTAGTACGCGACAGGGCCATATGTATGGCTACACCTTC. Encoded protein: CASSTRQGHMYGYTF.

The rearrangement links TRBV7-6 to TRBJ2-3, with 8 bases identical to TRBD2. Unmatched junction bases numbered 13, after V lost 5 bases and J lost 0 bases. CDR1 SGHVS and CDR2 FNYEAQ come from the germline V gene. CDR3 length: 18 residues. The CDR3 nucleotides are TGTGCCAGCAGCCCTCTAGCGGGTCCCAGGACTAGCACAGATACGCAGTATTTT. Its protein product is CASSPLAGPRTSTDTQYF.

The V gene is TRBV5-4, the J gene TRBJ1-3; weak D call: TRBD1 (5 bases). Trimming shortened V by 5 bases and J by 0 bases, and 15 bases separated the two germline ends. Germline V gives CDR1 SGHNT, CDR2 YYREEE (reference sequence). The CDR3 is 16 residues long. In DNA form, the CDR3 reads TGTGCCAGCAGGTCCGGGGGACCGGACTCTGGAAACACCATATATTTT. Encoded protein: CASRSGGPDSGNTIYF.

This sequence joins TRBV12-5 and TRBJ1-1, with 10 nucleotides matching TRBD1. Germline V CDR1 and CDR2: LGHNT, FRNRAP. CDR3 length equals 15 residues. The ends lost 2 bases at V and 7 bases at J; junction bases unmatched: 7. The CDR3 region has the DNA TGTGCTAGTGGTTTGAGTGTGACAGGGGGCAGTGAAGCTTTCTTT. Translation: CASGLSVTGGSEAFF.

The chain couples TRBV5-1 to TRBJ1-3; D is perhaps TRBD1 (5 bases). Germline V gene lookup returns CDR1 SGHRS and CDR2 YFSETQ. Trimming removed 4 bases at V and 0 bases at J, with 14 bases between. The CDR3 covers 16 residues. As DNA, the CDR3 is TGCGCCAGCAGCCTCTCCGGACACTTCTCTGGAAACACCATATATTTT. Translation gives CASSLSGHFSGNTIYF.

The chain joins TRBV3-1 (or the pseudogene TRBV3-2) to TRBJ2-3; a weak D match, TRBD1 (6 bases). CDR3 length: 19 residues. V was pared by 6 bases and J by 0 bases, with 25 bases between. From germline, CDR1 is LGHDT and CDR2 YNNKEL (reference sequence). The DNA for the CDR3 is TGTGCCAGCAGTTCACTCCCAACGACAGGAGCCTTTAGCACAGATACGCAGTATTTT. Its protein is CASSSLPTTGAFSTDTQYF.

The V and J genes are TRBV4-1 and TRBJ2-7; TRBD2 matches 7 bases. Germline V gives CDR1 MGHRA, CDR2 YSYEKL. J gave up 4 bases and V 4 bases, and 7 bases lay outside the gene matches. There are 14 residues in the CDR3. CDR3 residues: CASSLWEGSYEQYF. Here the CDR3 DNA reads TGCGCCAGCAGCCTTTGGGAGGGGAGTTACGAGCAGTACTTC.

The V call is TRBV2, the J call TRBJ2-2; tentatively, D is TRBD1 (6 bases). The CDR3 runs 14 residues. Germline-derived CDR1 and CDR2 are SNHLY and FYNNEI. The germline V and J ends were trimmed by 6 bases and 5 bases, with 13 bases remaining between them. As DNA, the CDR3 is TGTGCCAGCAGAAACAACAGGGAAACCGGGGAGCTGTTTTTT. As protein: CASRNNRETGELFF.

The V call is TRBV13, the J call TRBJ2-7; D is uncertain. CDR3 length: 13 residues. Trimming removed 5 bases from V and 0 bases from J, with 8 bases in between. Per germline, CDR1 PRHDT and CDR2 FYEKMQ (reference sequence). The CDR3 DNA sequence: TGTGCCAGCAGCCTCCCTTCCTCCTACGAGCAGTACTTC. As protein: CASSLPSSYEQYF.

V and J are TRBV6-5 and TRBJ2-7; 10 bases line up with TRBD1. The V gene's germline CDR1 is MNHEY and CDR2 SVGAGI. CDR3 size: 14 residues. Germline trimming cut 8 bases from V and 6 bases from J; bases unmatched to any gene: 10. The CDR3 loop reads CASWRGQGSLEQYF. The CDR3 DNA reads TGTGCCAGCTGGAGGGGACAGGGGTCCCTCGAGCAGTACTTC.

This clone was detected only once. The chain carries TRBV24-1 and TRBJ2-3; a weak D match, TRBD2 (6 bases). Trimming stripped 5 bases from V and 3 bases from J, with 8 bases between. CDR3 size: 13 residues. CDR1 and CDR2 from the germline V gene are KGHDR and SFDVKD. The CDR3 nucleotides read TGTGCCACCAGTGTCGGGGGAACAGATACGCAGTATTTT. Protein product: CATSVGGTDTQYF.

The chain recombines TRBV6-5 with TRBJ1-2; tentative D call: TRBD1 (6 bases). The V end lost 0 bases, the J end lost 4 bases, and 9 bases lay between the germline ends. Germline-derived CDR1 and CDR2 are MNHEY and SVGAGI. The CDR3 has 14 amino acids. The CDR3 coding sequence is TGTGCCAGCAGTTACTCAGGACAGTTCTATGGCTACACCTTC. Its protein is CASSYSGQFYGYTF.

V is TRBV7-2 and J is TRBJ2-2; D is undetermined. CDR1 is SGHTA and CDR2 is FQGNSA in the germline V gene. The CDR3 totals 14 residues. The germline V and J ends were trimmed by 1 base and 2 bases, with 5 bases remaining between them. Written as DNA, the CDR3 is TGTGCCAGCAGCTTAGTCACTAACACCGGGGAGCTGTTTTTT. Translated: CASSLVTNTGELFF.